Listed below are T cell receptor beta chains from one sample, sequenced in a study of OX40 agonist ivuxolimab in advanced cancers. The repertoire was sequenced with immunoSEQ multiplex PCR; TCRdb's copy has only in-frame clones and lacks some. The repertoire has 35,000 to 50,000 clones, around nine tenths of them found once; the top ten carry approximately 0.51%. The sequencing here drew on CD4+ or CD8+ T cells sorted from blood, taken in a trial of the OX40 agonist ivuxolimab. The source is an adult with an advanced solid tumor such as melanoma, head and neck, liver or kidney cancer. Both conserved end residues are part of each CDR3. The order of the fields is V gene, CDR3 length, J gene, D gene, clone size, CDR3 protein, CDR3 DNA. The D gene is left open where the match is weak. Clone sizes are given selectively: once, few, many, or a class where the clone is expanded.

v_gene: TRBV6-1
len: 18
j_gene: TRBJ1-5
d_gene: NA
abundance: NA
CDR3aa: CASSELPKSLYSNQPQHF
CDR3nt: TGTGCCAGCAGTGAACTACCGAAAAGTCTCTATAGCAATCAGCCCCAGCATTTT

v_gene: TRBV11-2
len: 14
j_gene: TRBJ1-2
d_gene: NA
abundance: NA
CDR3aa: CASSVRRDTYGYTF
CDR3nt: TGTGCCAGCAGCGTTCGCAGGGACACCTATGGCTACACCTTC

v_gene: TRBV2
len: 15
j_gene: TRBJ1-1
d_gene: TRBD1
abundance: NA
CDR3aa: CASSERRGLGTEAFF
CDR3nt: TGTGCCAGCAGTGAGAGGAGGGGGCTGGGCACTGAAGCTTTCTTT

v_gene: TRBV5-1
len: 13
j_gene: TRBJ2-2
d_gene: NA
abundance: once
CDR3aa: CASSFDFTGELFF
CDR3nt: TGCGCCAGCAGCTTTGACTTCACCGGGGAGCTGTTTTTT

v_gene: TRBV18
len: 14
j_gene: TRBJ1-1
d_gene: NA
abundance: once
CDR3aa: CASSDAQSNTEAFF
CDR3nt: TGTGCCAGCTCAGACGCCCAGAGTAACACTGAAGCTTTCTTT

v_gene: TRBV11-2
len: 10
j_gene: TRBJ2-7
d_gene: NA
abundance: NA
CDR3aa: CASSLSEQYF
CDR3nt: TGTGCCAGCAGCTTAAGCGAGCAGTACTTC

v_gene: TRBV11-1
len: 15
j_gene: TRBJ2-3
d_gene: NA
abundance: NA
CDR3aa: CASSLGSGGADTQYF
CDR3nt: TGTGCCAGCAGCTTGGGGTCGGGGGGCGCGGATACGCAGTATTTT

v_gene: TRBV18
len: 17
j_gene: TRBJ2-2
d_gene: NA
abundance: NA
CDR3aa: CASSRPIITGTTGELFF
CDR3nt: TGTGCCAGCTCAAGACCTATAATCACAGGGACCACCGGGGAGCTGTTTTTT

v_gene: TRBV7-2
len: 14
j_gene: TRBJ1-3
d_gene: NA
abundance: NA
CDR3aa: CASSLTTVRNTIYF
CDR3nt: TGTGCCAGCAGCCTCACCACGGTGCGGAACACCATATATTTT

v_gene: TRBV12-5
len: 14
j_gene: TRBJ2-2
d_gene: NA
abundance: NA
CDR3aa: CASGLANQMGELFF
CDR3nt: TGTGCTAGTGGTTTGGCCAACCAAATGGGGGAGCTGTTTTTT

v_gene: TRBV28
len: 16
j_gene: TRBJ2-1
d_gene: NA
abundance: NA
CDR3aa: CASSLRGRRSYNEQFF
CDR3nt: TGTGCCAGCAGTCTGAGGGGACGGCGCTCCTACAATGAGCAGTTCTTC

v_gene: TRBV4-1
len: 18
j_gene: TRBJ2-4
d_gene: NA
abundance: few
CDR3aa: CASSQGSQGPVAKNIQYF
CDR3nt: TGCGCCAGCAGCCAAGGTAGTCAGGGTCCGGTAGCCAAAAACATTCAGTACTTC

v_gene: TRBV5-4
len: 13
j_gene: TRBJ1-2
d_gene: TRBD1
abundance: few
CDR3aa: CASSSLNRGGYTF
CDR3nt: TGTGCCAGCAGCTCACTCAACAGGGGAGGCTACACCTTC

v_gene: TRBV5-1
len: 14
j_gene: TRBJ2-3
d_gene: NA
abundance: few
CDR3aa: CASSAEEGTDTQYF
CDR3nt: TGCGCCAGCAGCGCTGAGGAGGGCACAGATACGCAGTATTTT

v_gene: TRBV11-2
len: 11
j_gene: TRBJ2-5
d_gene: NA
abundance: NA
CDR3aa: CASSQSGTQYF
CDR3nt: TGTGCCAGCAGTCAATCGGGGACCCAGTACTTC

v_gene: TRBV7-2
len: 14
j_gene: TRBJ1-2
d_gene: TRBD1
abundance: NA
CDR3aa: CASSPGQAAYGYTF
CDR3nt: TGTGCCAGCAGCCCGGGACAGGCTGCCTATGGCTACACCTTC

v_gene: TRBV6-1
len: 14
j_gene: TRBJ1-4
d_gene: NA
abundance: NA
CDR3aa: CASSGRGADEKLFF
CDR3nt: TGTGCCAGCAGTGGGCGGGGGGCGGATGAAAAACTGTTTTTT

v_gene: TRBV7-9
len: 17
j_gene: TRBJ1-1
d_gene: TRBD1
abundance: NA
CDR3aa: CASSLTAGGRMNTEAFF
CDR3nt: TGTGCCAGCAGCTTAACGGCAGGGGGAAGGATGAACACTGAAGCTTTCTTT

v_gene: TRBV5-6
len: 13
j_gene: TRBJ1-1
d_gene: NA
abundance: NA
CDR3aa: CASSPPENTEAFF
CDR3nt: TGTGCCAGCAGCCCCCCGGAGAACACTGAAGCTTTCTTT

v_gene: TRBV6-4
len: 14
j_gene: TRBJ1-2
d_gene: TRBD1
abundance: NA
CDR3aa: CASRGSTGNYGYTF
CDR3nt: TGTGCCAGCAGAGGATCGACAGGGAACTATGGCTACACCTTC

v_gene: TRBV19
len: 15
j_gene: TRBJ2-3
d_gene: NA
abundance: NA
CDR3aa: CASSISRVSTDTQYF
CDR3nt: TGTGCCAGTAGTATCTCCAGGGTGTCAACAGATACGCAGTATTTT

v_gene: TRBV18
len: 14
j_gene: TRBJ2-7
d_gene: NA
abundance: NA
CDR3aa: CASSPATGPYEQYF
CDR3nt: TGTGCCAGCTCACCCGCCACAGGGCCATACGAGCAGTACTTC

v_gene: TRBV6-4
len: 15
j_gene: TRBJ2-1
d_gene: NA
abundance: NA
CDR3aa: CASSPHSTPYNEQFF
CDR3nt: TGTGCCAGCAGTCCCCATTCTACCCCCTACAATGAGCAGTTCTTC

v_gene: TRBV7-9
len: 12
j_gene: TRBJ2-3
d_gene: NA
abundance: NA
CDR3aa: CARQDGPDTQYF
CDR3nt: TGTGCCAGGCAAGATGGTCCAGATACGCAGTATTTT

v_gene: TRBV29-1
len: 15
j_gene: TRBJ2-5
d_gene: NA
abundance: few
CDR3aa: CSVSGPGTQQETQYF
CDR3nt: TGCAGCGTTTCTGGCCCGGGCACACAACAAGAGACCCAGTACTTC

v_gene: TRBV28
len: 11
j_gene: TRBJ2-1
d_gene: NA
abundance: once
CDR3aa: CASWGAGEQFF
CDR3nt: TGTGCCAGTTGGGGAGCTGGTGAGCAGTTCTTC

v_gene: TRBV6-5
len: 15
j_gene: TRBJ2-3
d_gene: NA
abundance: NA
CDR3aa: CASRSVGGRPDTQYF
CDR3nt: TGTGCCAGCAGATCGGTGGGGGGCCGTCCAGATACGCAGTATTTT

v_gene: TRBV6-6
len: 12
j_gene: TRBJ1-4
d_gene: NA
abundance: NA
CDR3aa: CASSLENEKLFF
CDR3nt: TGTGCCAGCAGTTTGGAGAATGAAAAACTGTTTTTT

v_gene: TRBV18
len: 14
j_gene: TRBJ2-5
d_gene: NA
abundance: NA
CDR3aa: CASSPIKASETQYF
CDR3nt: TGTGCCAGCTCACCGATCAAGGCGTCGGAGACCCAGTACTTC

v_gene: TRBV10-3
len: 14
j_gene: TRBJ1-1
d_gene: NA
abundance: NA
CDR3aa: CAISTDLLNTEAFF
CDR3nt: TGTGCCATCAGTACAGATCTACTGAACACTGAAGCTTTCTTT

v_gene: TRBV28
len: 17
j_gene: TRBJ1-6
d_gene: NA
abundance: NA
CDR3aa: CASSLLGSRSYNSPLHF
CDR3nt: TGTGCCAGCAGTTTATTGGGGAGCCGCTCCTATAATTCACCCCTCCACTTT

v_gene: TRBV18
len: 14
j_gene: TRBJ2-7
d_gene: NA
abundance: NA
CDR3aa: CASSPRADSYEQYF
CDR3nt: TGTGCCAGCTCACCAAGGGCCGACTCCTACGAGCAGTACTTC

v_gene: TRBV7-8
len: 13
j_gene: TRBJ2-5
d_gene: TRBD1
abundance: once
CDR3aa: CASGGQGIETQYF
CDR3nt: TGTGCCAGCGGGGGACAGGGGATAGAGACCCAGTACTTC

v_gene: TRBV2
len: 15
j_gene: TRBJ2-1
d_gene: TRBD2
abundance: NA
CDR3aa: CASIATSGGPNEQFF
CDR3nt: TGTGCCAGCATCGCGACTAGCGGGGGCCCCAATGAGCAGTTCTTC

v_gene: TRBV5-1
len: 14
j_gene: TRBJ2-1
d_gene: TRBD1
abundance: NA
CDR3aa: CASSLRTGDNEQFF
CDR3nt: TGCGCCAGCAGCTTAAGGACAGGGGACAATGAGCAGTTCTTC

v_gene: TRBV7-2
len: 16
j_gene: TRBJ1-5
d_gene: TRBD1
abundance: NA
CDR3aa: CASSLGGQGSGQPQHF
CDR3nt: TGTGCCAGCAGCTTAGGGGGACAGGGGTCAGGGCAGCCCCAGCATTTT

v_gene: TRBV21-1
len: 18
j_gene: TRBJ2-5
d_gene: NA
abundance: NA
CDR3aa: CASSRRLAGARLKETQYF
CDR3nt: TGTGCCAGCAGCCGCCGACTAGCGGGGGCCAGGTTAAAAGAGACCCAGTACTTC

v_gene: TRBV10-1
len: 15
j_gene: TRBJ2-5
d_gene: TRBD1
abundance: NA
CDR3aa: CASSRRTGDRETQYF
CDR3nt: TGCGCCAGCAGTCGACGGACAGGGGATCGAGAGACCCAGTACTTC

v_gene: TRBV7-9
len: 12
j_gene: TRBJ2-5
d_gene: NA
abundance: once
CDR3aa: CASSLLGETQYF
CDR3nt: TGTGCCAGCAGCTTGTTGGGTGAGACCCAGTACTTC

v_gene: TRBV7-9
len: 16
j_gene: TRBJ1-4
d_gene: TRBD1
abundance: once
CDR3aa: CASSLTGGFGNEKLFF
CDR3nt: TGTGCCAGCAGCTTAACAGGGGGATTTGGTAATGAAAAACTGTTTTTT

v_gene: TRBV7-2
len: 13
j_gene: TRBJ2-1
d_gene: NA
abundance: NA
CDR3aa: CASSLVGGNEQFF
CDR3nt: TGTGCCAGCAGCTTAGTTGGGGGGAATGAGCAGTTCTTC

v_gene: TRBV7-7
len: 13
j_gene: TRBJ2-5
d_gene: NA
abundance: NA
CDR3aa: CASSFGYQETQYF
CDR3nt: TGTGCTAGCAGCTTTGGCTACCAAGAGACCCAGTACTTC

v_gene: TRBV28
len: 15
j_gene: TRBJ1-5
d_gene: TRBD1
abundance: NA
CDR3aa: CASSPGGERNQPQHF
CDR3nt: TGTGCCAGCAGCCCAGGGGGCGAGCGCAATCAGCCCCAGCATTTT

v_gene: TRBV21-1
len: 13
j_gene: TRBJ1-1
d_gene: NA
abundance: NA
CDR3aa: CASFRDRGSRAFF
CDR3nt: TGTGCCAGTTTCCGGGACAGGGGGTCGCGAGCTTTCTTT

v_gene: TRBV5-1
len: 14
j_gene: TRBJ2-7
d_gene: NA
abundance: few
CDR3aa: CASSHPGGNYEQYF
CDR3nt: TGCGCCAGCAGCCACCCGGGCGGCAACTACGAGCAGTACTTC